The rows below give T cell receptor beta chains drawn from one sample of a study of PD-L1 blockade in urothelial cancer. Generated by immunoSEQ multiplex PCR, the TCRdb table keeps only in-frame clones and is missing some. Here the sample spans approximately 90,000 clones, over 75% being singletons. The source was PBMCs, collected around atezolizumab (anti-PD-L1) treatment. These receptors were collected from a man aged 60-69 years with urothelial cancer. Both conserved end residues are part of each CDR3. D genes are given only for firm matches.

TRBV20-1	-	TRBJ1-3	CSARVTNTIYF	TGCAGTGCTAGAGTAACTAACACCATATATTTT
TRBV2	-	TRBJ2-2	CASSSTRQAGELFF	TGTGCCAGCAGCAGCACCAGGCAGGCCGGGGAGCTGTTTTTT
TRBV5-4	TRBD1	TRBJ1-1	CASSLGTGRNTEAFF	TGTGCCAGCAGCCTAGGGACAGGGAGGAACACTGAAGCTTTCTTT
TRBV28	-	TRBJ2-7	CASSLPPGRYEQYF	TGTGCCAGCAGTTTACCCCCAGGGCGCTACGAGCAGTACTTC
TRBV5-6	TRBD2	TRBJ2-2	CASRRTSGILGTGELFF	TGTGCCAGCAGACGGACTAGCGGGATTTTGGGCACCGGGGAGCTGTTTTTT
TRBV19	-	TRBJ1-4	CASSIDVPGSGEKLFF	TGTGCCAGTAGTATAGATGTGCCAGGGTCTGGTGAAAAACTGTTTTTT
TRBV29-1	-	TRBJ1-1	CSVAESEAFF	TGCAGCGTCGCGGAGTCGGAAGCTTTCTTT
TRBV2	TRBD1	TRBJ1-1	CAAAGQGAGYTEAFF	TGTGCCGCCGCGGGACAGGGGGCAGGTTACACTGAAGCTTTCTTT
TRBV29-1	-	TRBJ2-7	CSVRELDSYSYEQYF	TGCAGCGTTCGAGAATTGGACTCTTACTCCTACGAGCAGTACTTC
TRBV28	TRBD1	TRBJ2-7	CASSRGGTGDYEQYF	TGTGCCAGCAGCAGGGGGGGGACAGGGGACTACGAGCAGTACTTC
TRBV5-1	TRBD1	TRBJ1-1	CASSSNDRELDAFF	TGCGCCAGCAGCTCCAACGACAGGGAATTAGATGCTTTCTTT
TRBV4-2	-	TRBJ1-5	CASSQDPSVNQPQHF	TGTGCCAGCAGCCAAGATCCTAGTGTAAATCAGCCCCAGCATTTT
TRBV30	TRBD1	TRBJ1-6	CAWSVKTGGNSPLHF	TGTGCCTGGAGTGTAAAGACAGGGGGGAATTCACCCCTCCACTTT